Listed here is a single T cell receptor beta chain. The data originate from a study of blood T cell repertoires in COVID-19. Between the trimmed V and J ends, which lost 5 bases and 0 bases, there was a span of 21 bases. CDR1 and CDR2 (germline): SGHNT, YENEEA. The CDR3 has 18 residues. Participant ages covered roughly 18 to 89 years across 24 US areas. Original data processing: Researchers report that nucleated cell counts were estimated from reference gene primer amplification. Data came from immunoSEQ multiplex PCR; TCRdb stores just in-frame clones and leaves some out. That table supplies the V and J calls and clone size; D and trimming were determined from the DNA. The profile covers fewer than 350,000 clones, with 75% to 90% appearing a single time and approximately 4.7% taken by the ten largest.

The material sequenced was PBMCs or T cells enriched from blood (not recorded which). This receptor was identified in a man between 60 and 70 years old who had recovered from COVID-19. This chain joins TRBV11-3 and TRBJ2-3; a possible D gene is TRBD1 (6 bases). The CDR3 nucleotides are TGTGCCAGCAGCCCAAATCAGGGGCGGACGGTTAGCACAGATACGCAGTATTTT. Translated: CASSPNQGRTVSTDTQYF.